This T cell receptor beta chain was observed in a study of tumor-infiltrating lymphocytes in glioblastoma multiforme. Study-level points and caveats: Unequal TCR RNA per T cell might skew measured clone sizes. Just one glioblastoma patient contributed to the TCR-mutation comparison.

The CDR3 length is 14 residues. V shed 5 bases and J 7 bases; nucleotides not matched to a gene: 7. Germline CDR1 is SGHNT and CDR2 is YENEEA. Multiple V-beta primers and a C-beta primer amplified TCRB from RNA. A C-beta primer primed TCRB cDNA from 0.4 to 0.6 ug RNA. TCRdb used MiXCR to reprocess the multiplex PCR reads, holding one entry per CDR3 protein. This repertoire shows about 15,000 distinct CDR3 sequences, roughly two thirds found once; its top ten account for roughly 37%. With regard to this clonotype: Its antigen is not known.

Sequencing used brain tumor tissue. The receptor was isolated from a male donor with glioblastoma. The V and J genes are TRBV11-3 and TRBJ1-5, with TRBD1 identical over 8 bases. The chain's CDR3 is CASSPRQGLQPQHF. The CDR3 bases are TGTGCCAGCAGCCCTCGACAGGGGTTGCAGCCCCAGCATTTT. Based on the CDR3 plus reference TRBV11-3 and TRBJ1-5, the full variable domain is EAGVVQSPRYKIIEKKQPVAFWCNPISGHNTLYWYLQNLGQGPELLIRYENEEAVDDSQLPKDRFSAERLKGVDSTLKIQPAELGDSAVYLCASSPRQGLQPQHFGDGTRLSIL.